This is a list of T cell receptor beta chains from one sample in a study of blood T cell repertoires in COVID-19. The method was immunoSEQ multiplex PCR; TCRdb's version includes in-frame clones alone and lacks a portion of them. The table records about 250,000 clones, around four fifths of them present only once. Sequenced: peripheral blood. These receptors all stem from a woman in her sixties or seventies with active or convalescent COVID-19. CDR3s include the opening cysteine and the closing phenylalanine or tryptophan. The order of the fields is D gene, V gene, J gene, clone size, CDR3 DNA, CDR3 protein. A D gene is named only where the DNA matches it firmly. Clone size is stated in some rows and not others, as once, few, many or a class when expanded.

D gene: .
V gene: TRBV2
J gene: TRBJ2-5
clone size: .
CDR3 DNA: TGTGCCAGCAGTGGAGGGTTTCAAGAGACCCAGTACTTC
CDR3 protein: CASSGGFQETQYF

D gene: .
V gene: TRBV18
J gene: TRBJ1-1
clone size: .
CDR3 DNA: TGTGCCAGCTCACGACAGGAGAACACTGAAGCTTTCTTT
CDR3 protein: CASSRQENTEAFF

D gene: .
V gene: TRBV7-9
J gene: TRBJ1-4
clone size: .
CDR3 DNA: TGTGCCAGCAGCTTATCCGGGACAAACCTAGACGTACTGTTTTTT
CDR3 protein: CASSLSGTNLDVLFF

D gene: .
V gene: TRBV7-2
J gene: TRBJ1-5
clone size: .
CDR3 DNA: TGTGCCAGCAGCTTACAGGGGTTTGGTCAGCCCCAGCATTTT
CDR3 protein: CASSLQGFGQPQHF

D gene: .
V gene: TRBV4-1
J gene: TRBJ2-2
clone size: .
CDR3 DNA: TGCGCCAGCAGCCCACAGGTCGGGACCGGGGAGCTGTTTTTT
CDR3 protein: CASSPQVGTGELFF

D gene: .
V gene: TRBV30
J gene: TRBJ1-2
clone size: .
CDR3 DNA: TGTGCCTGGAGTGGCCTAAACTTTGAGAACTATGGCTACACCTTC
CDR3 protein: CAWSGLNFENYGYTF

D gene: .
V gene: TRBV23-1
J gene: TRBJ1-5
clone size: once
CDR3 DNA: TGCGCCAGCAGCCGGGGGGGAAATCAGCCCCAGCATTTT
CDR3 protein: CASSRGGNQPQHF

D gene: TRBD1
V gene: TRBV3-1/TRBV3-2
J gene: TRBJ2-2
clone size: .
CDR3 DNA: TGTGCCAGCAGCCCCCGGACAGGGAGGACCGGGGAGCTGTTTTTT
CDR3 protein: CASSPRTGRTGELFF

D gene: TRBD1
V gene: TRBV30
J gene: TRBJ1-1
clone size: .
CDR3 DNA: TGTGCCTGGAGTGACGGGACAGCGTACACTGAAGCTTTCTTT
CDR3 protein: CAWSDGTAYTEAFF

D gene: TRBD1
V gene: TRBV5-1
J gene: TRBJ2-1
clone size: .
CDR3 DNA: TGCGCCAGCAGCTTGCAGGGGGTCGAGCAGTTCTTC
CDR3 protein: CASSLQGVEQFF

D gene: .
V gene: TRBV5-8
J gene: TRBJ1-5
clone size: .
CDR3 DNA: TGTGCCAGCAGCTCGGGGGTAACCCAGCCCCAGCATTTT
CDR3 protein: CASSSGVTQPQHF

D gene: .
V gene: TRBV28
J gene: TRBJ1-5
clone size: .
CDR3 DNA: TGTGCCAGCAGTTTCACCACAGGGTCCAATCAGCCCCAGCATTTT
CDR3 protein: CASSFTTGSNQPQHF

D gene: TRBD2
V gene: TRBV27
J gene: TRBJ2-2
clone size: few
CDR3 DNA: TGTGCCAGCAGTTTCTCTAGCGGGAGCGGGGCCGGGGAGCTGTTTTTT
CDR3 protein: CASSFSSGSGAGELFF

D gene: .
V gene: TRBV5-8
J gene: TRBJ2-5
clone size: .
CDR3 DNA: TGTGCCAGCAGCTTATTTGGGGCAGGCGAGACCCAGTACTTC
CDR3 protein: CASSLFGAGETQYF

D gene: .
V gene: TRBV6-6
J gene: TRBJ1-5
clone size: .
CDR3 DNA: TGTGCCAGCAGTTACTCGGCCCTGGTCTTCAATCAGCCCCAGCATTTT
CDR3 protein: CASSYSALVFNQPQHF

D gene: .
V gene: TRBV5-1
J gene: TRBJ1-2
clone size: .
CDR3 DNA: TGCGCCAGCAGCTCCTCGGGATTGGACTATGGCTACACCTTC
CDR3 protein: CASSSSGLDYGYTF

D gene: TRBD1
V gene: TRBV11-3
J gene: TRBJ2-3
clone size: .
CDR3 DNA: TGTGCCAGCAGCTTGGAGGGACAGGGTGATACGCAGTATTTT
CDR3 protein: CASSLEGQGDTQYF

D gene: TRBD1
V gene: TRBV10-3
J gene: TRBJ1-2
clone size: .
CDR3 DNA: TGTGCCATCAGTGGTCCGGGACAGGATAACTATGGCTACACCTTC
CDR3 protein: CAISGPGQDNYGYTF

D gene: .
V gene: TRBV19
J gene: TRBJ2-1
clone size: .
CDR3 DNA: TGTGCCAGTAGTATAGATCCAGGGATGATAAATGAGCAGTTCTTC
CDR3 protein: CASSIDPGMINEQFF

D gene: TRBD2
V gene: TRBV11-3
J gene: TRBJ2-3
clone size: .
CDR3 DNA: TGTGCCAGCAGCCCCCGAGCGGGAGGGTACACAGATACGCAGTATTTT
CDR3 protein: CASSPRAGGYTDTQYF

D gene: TRBD2
V gene: TRBV7-2
J gene: TRBJ2-3
clone size: .
CDR3 DNA: TGTGCCAGCAGCTCCCTAATGACTAGCGACAGCACAGATACGCAGTATTTT
CDR3 protein: CASSSLMTSDSTDTQYF

D gene: TRBD1
V gene: TRBV29-1
J gene: TRBJ2-1
clone size: few
CDR3 DNA: TGCAGCGTTGAAGTTGGGGACAGGGGTGGAGATGAGCAGTTCTTC
CDR3 protein: CSVEVGDRGGDEQFF

D gene: TRBD1
V gene: TRBV6-4
J gene: TRBJ1-2
clone size: .
CDR3 DNA: TGTGCCAGCAGTGCGACGGGGGTACAGGGGGTCGGTGGCTACACCTTC
CDR3 protein: CASSATGVQGVGGYTF

D gene: TRBD1
V gene: TRBV7-2
J gene: TRBJ1-1
clone size: many
CDR3 DNA: TGTGCCAGCAGCTTATCAGGGGGCGGCACTGAAGCTTTCTTT
CDR3 protein: CASSLSGGGTEAFF

D gene: .
V gene: TRBV2
J gene: TRBJ1-1
clone size: many
CDR3 DNA: TGTGCCAGCAGTGATTCGCAGGGGAACACTGAAGCTTTCTTT
CDR3 protein: CASSDSQGNTEAFF

D gene: .
V gene: TRBV5-1
J gene: TRBJ1-4
clone size: .
CDR3 DNA: TGCGCCAGCAGCTTGGATACAGGGTTTGAAAAACTGTTTTTT
CDR3 protein: CASSLDTGFEKLFF

D gene: TRBD2
V gene: TRBV11-3
J gene: TRBJ2-7
clone size: .
CDR3 DNA: TGTGCCAGCAGCTTGGGGCCGGGGGGGTACTACGAGCAGTACTTC
CDR3 protein: CASSLGPGGYYEQYF

D gene: TRBD2
V gene: TRBV29-1
J gene: TRBJ2-1
clone size: .
CDR3 DNA: TGCAGCGTTGAAGATCCAAGCGGGGGGGCAAATGAGCAGTTCTTC
CDR3 protein: CSVEDPSGGANEQFF

D gene: .
V gene: TRBV11-3
J gene: TRBJ2-1
clone size: .
CDR3 DNA: TGTGCCAGCAGCCCCGGGCAGGGGGGAGAGGATGAGCAGTTCTTC
CDR3 protein: CASSPGQGGEDEQFF

D gene: TRBD1
V gene: TRBV4-2
J gene: TRBJ1-6
clone size: .
CDR3 DNA: TGTGCCAGCAGCCAAGGACAGGGGGCGCTCACCTATAATTCACCCCTCCACTTT
CDR3 protein: CASSQGQGALTYNSPLHF

D gene: .
V gene: TRBV5-4
J gene: TRBJ1-2
clone size: .
CDR3 DNA: TGTGCCAGCAGCTTGCTGGGCAGGGTTAACTATGGCTACACCTTC
CDR3 protein: CASSLLGRVNYGYTF